This TCR beta chain was sequenced during a study of regulatory T cells in long-lasting Graves disease (dated by TCRdb to the early 2020s). Study-wide context: In the newly diagnosed Graves' disease group, patients had been taking antithyroid drugs for less than 3 months. The study was conducted in China and was registered as a clinical trial. Patients with persistent Graves' disease were compared with patients with newly diagnosed Graves' disease using TCR sequencing and RNA sequencing of peripheral blood. A total of 35 or so samples underwent TCR sequencing: some 13 from persistent and approximately 20 from newly diagnosed Graves' disease patients.

As encoded in the germline V gene (reference sequence), CDR1 is DFQATT while CDR2 is SNEGSKA. At the junction V is shortened by 6 bases and J by 5 bases; bases outside the gene matches: 13. The CDR3 measures 15 amino acids from cysteine to phenylalanine. The DNA shown is the 45-base CDR3, in frame from base 1. The library was obtained by multiplex PCR. This sample was sequenced with an Illumina HiSeq 4000. TCR beta libraries were built with iRepertoire HTBI primers and Arm-PCR amplification of CDR3 regions. PCR products were gel purified before sequencing. The study's own analysis went as follows. Gene usage analysis of CDR3 amino acid clonotypes used the approximately 62 TRBV and 12 to 15 TRBJ segments found across samples. Filtered high-quality paired reads were merged into contigs using COPE and FqMerger. Contigs were aligned with BLAST to IMGT TRBV, TRBD and TRBJ reference genes, and CDR3 was defined per IMGT. Clonotypes above 0.1% frequency were classified as highly expanded clones. Shannon entropy was used to measure repertoire diversity, and the Gini coefficient was used to measure V-J evenness. Public clonotypes were defined as clonotypes shared by more than one individual. TCRdb's own reprocessing of the public reads used fastp at Q25 and MiXCR and kept productive beta chains. Each CDR3 protein gets just one entry, which takes the most common genes and DNA from the rows behind it. The V and J calls and clone size are TCRdb's, not the authors'. A total of about 540,000 distinct CDR3 sequences appear in this sample, approximately 13% of them only once. The top ten hold 10% of the sample.

This clonotype has just a few counts. What antigen it recognizes has not been identified. No base quality values were provided; no much bigger clone lies one nucleotide off. The investigation overall reported the following: More public clonotypes were shared among persistent patients (over 2,500) than among newly diagnosed patients (just under 1,000). Persistent Graves' disease patients showed lower TCR Shannon entropy and fewer highly expanded clones than newly diagnosed patients, suggesting clonal expansion. Only peripheral blood was studied, because thyroid tissue, the primary lesion, was inaccessible. Persistent disease showed preferential use of TRBV28, TRBJ1-2 and TRBJ2-5, whereas newly diagnosed disease favored TRBV20-1 and TRBJ2-1. Sequencing and analysis were restricted to the TCR beta chain. The authors acknowledged the small sample size as a limitation that may reduce accuracy.

Interpreted using the paper, the time point label stands for: newly diagnosed GD, antithyroid drugs for less than 3 months. For both TCR sequencing and RNA sequencing, RNA was extracted from PBMCs using TRIzol. Graves' disease was diagnosed according to American Thyroid Association guidelines. Patients for the study were recruited at an endocrinology department in Xi'an, China. From each patient, nine milliliters of peripheral blood was collected into an EDTA anticoagulant tube. PBMCs were isolated by Ficoll Paque Plus density gradient separation without further T cell sorting. An Agilent 2100 Bioanalyzer and agarose gel were used to check RNA quality, while a NanoDrop 2000 measured RNA concentration. The same specimen was also included in a second study, on T cells in Graves' hyperthyroidism and ophthalmopathy. The second source states: Graves' hyperthyroidism was defined as stable when no progression to ophthalmopathy occurred over 18 months of follow-up. Hyperthyroidism patients were aged 18 to 65 years and newly diagnosed, with disease duration of less than 2 months. Any patient with an uncontrolled infection, another autoimmune disease, pregnancy or lactation was excluded. Diagnoses were based on clinical symptoms, serum thyroxine and TRAb, thyroid ultrasound and orbital computed tomography. A first-round RT-PCR of the TCR CDR3 used the HTBI primer set with the Qiagen OneStep RT-PCR kit. Most expanded thyroid clonotypes (frequency above 0.001) were also detected in blood, suggesting blood repertoires may reflect thyroid immune responses. In cross-validation, a model built on a 13 V-J signature told ophthalmopathy apart from stable hyperthyroidism with less than 90% sensitivity and 81% to 82% specificity, and in testing the same model reached 80%/75%. In validation, the model predicted progression to ophthalmopathy a median of approximately 6.6 months before onset, with approximately 71% sensitivity and roughly 77% specificity. A discovery cohort of roughly 100 patients, roughly 45 with Graves' ophthalmopathy and 55 to 60 with stable Graves' hyperthyroidism, was used to find distinguishing TCR V-J signatures. An independent validation cohort of fewer than 20 hyperthyroidism patients and about 15 patients who later progressed to ophthalmopathy tested prospective prediction of ophthalmopathy. The approximately 98 discovery patients were randomly divided into training and test sets at a 7:3 ratio. In roughly six Graves' hyperthyroidism patients, the study also compared T-cell repertoires from thyroid tissue with T-cell repertoires from blood. After blood sampling, hyperthyroidism patients were treated with methimazole at a starting dose of 30 mg daily, and ophthalmopathy patients were treated with high-dose intravenous methylprednisolone. The libraries were constructed in a second round of multiplex PCR and then size-selected and purified. Sequencing of the libraries was done on an Illumina HiSeq2000 using paired-end 100 bp reads. SOAPnuke was used to process the raw data, with reads discarded if the reads contained adapters or uncalled bases, had a mean Phred below 15, or lacked an exact constant-primer or identifier match. High-quality paired reads were merged using COPE v1.2.5, and each unique nucleotide sequence was defined as a clonotype. MiTCR v1.1 was used to align clonotypes to the IMGT TRBV, TRBD and TRBJ reference segments. The analysis was restricted to V-J combinations with a frequency above 0.0001, which together covered 99% to 99.2% of the repertoires. A TCS score was defined as the ratio between F50 (clonal expansion) and ExV (chaos), using BLOSUM62-based TCRdist between CDR3 peptides within each V-J. Welch's t-statistics and random forest reduced just over 500 V-J features to around 14, which were used in a naive Bayes classifier (R e1071). No statistical method was used to fix the sample size in advance, and group allocation was not hidden from the investigators. TCR Vbeta CDR3 sequencing of 135 peripheral blood samples (over 40 ophthalmopathy, under 80 hyperthyroidism and approximately 17 progressor patients) is reported in the paper.

The specimen comprised peripheral blood mononuclear cells (PBMCs), sampled at new diagnosis, from a patient treated with antithyroid drugs. This TCR came from a young man with Graves disease. Donor details come from another sample of the same person, matched by shared clones. The chain joins TRBV20-1 to TRBJ2-7; TRBD2 matches 10 bases in the middle. The bases are TGCAGTGCCCCACCCCTAGCGGGAGTTAACGACGAGCAGTACTTC. It specifies CSAPPLAGVNDEQYF.